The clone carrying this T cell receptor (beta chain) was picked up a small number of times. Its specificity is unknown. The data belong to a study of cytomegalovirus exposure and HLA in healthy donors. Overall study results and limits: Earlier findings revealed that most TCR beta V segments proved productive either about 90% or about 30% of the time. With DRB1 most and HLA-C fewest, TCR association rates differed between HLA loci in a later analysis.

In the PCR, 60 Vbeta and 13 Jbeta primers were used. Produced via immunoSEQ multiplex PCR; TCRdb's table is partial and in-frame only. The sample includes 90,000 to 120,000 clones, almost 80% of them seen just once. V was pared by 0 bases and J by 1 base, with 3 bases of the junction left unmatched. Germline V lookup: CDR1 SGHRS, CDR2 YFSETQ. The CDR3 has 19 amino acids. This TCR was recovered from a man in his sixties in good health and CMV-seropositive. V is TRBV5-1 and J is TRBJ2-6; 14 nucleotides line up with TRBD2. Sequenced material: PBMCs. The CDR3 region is CASSLETSGGASGANVLTF. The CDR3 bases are TGCGCCAGCAGCTTGGAGACTAGCGGGGGGGCGTCTGGGGCCAACGTCCTGACTTTC.